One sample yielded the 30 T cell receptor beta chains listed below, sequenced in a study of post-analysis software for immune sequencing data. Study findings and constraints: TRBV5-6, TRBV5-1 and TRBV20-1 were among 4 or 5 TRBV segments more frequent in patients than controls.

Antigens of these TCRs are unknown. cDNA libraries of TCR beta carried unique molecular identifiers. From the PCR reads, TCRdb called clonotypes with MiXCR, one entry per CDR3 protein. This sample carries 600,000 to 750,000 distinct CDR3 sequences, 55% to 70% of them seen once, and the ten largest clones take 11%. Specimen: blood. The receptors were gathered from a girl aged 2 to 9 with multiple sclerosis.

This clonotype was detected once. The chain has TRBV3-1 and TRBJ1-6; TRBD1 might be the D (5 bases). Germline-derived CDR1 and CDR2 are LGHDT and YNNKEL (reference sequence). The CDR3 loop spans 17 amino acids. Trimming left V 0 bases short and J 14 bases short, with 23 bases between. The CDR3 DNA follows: TGTGCCAGCAGCCAAGAAAGGAGGGGTCTCCCAGTGGAAGCCCTCCACTTT. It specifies CASSQERRGLPVEALHF.

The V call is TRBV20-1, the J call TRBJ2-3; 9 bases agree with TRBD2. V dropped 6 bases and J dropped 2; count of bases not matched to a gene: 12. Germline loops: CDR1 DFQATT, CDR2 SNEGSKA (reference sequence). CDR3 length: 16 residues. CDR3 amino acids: CSAEGVAGVLTDTQYF. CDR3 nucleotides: TGCAGTGCAGAGGGGGTAGCGGGAGTTCTCACAGATACGCAGTATTTT.

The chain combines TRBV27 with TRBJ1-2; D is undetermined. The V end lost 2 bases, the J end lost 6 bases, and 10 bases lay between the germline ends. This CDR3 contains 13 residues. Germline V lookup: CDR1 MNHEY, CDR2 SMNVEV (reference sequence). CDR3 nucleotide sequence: TGTGCCAGCAGTTTAGGTCCCGGAGATGGCTACACCTTC. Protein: CASSLGPGDGYTF.

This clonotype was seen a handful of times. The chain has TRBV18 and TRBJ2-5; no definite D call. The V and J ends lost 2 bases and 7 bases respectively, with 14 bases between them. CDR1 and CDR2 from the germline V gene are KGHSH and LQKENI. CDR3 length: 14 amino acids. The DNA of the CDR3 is TGTGCCAGCTCACCAGGGCCAGAGAAGGTGACCCAGTACTTC. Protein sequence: CASSPGPEKVTQYF.

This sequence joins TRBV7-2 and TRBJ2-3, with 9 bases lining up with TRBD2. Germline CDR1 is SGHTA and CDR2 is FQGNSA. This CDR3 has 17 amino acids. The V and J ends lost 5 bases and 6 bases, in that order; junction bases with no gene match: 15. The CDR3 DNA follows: TGTGCCAGCAGCGAGCAGAGAGTAGCGGGGGATTGGGATACGCAGTATTTT. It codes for CASSEQRVAGDWDTQYF.

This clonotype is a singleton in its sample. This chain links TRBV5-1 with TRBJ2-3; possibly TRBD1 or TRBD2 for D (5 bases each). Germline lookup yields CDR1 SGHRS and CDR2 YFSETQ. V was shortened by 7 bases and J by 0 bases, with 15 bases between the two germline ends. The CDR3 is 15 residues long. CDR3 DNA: TGCGCCAGCGCTATCGTGGGGGACAGCACAGATACGCAGTATTTT. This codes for CASAIVGDSTDTQYF. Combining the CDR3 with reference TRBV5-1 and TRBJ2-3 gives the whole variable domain KAGVTQTPRYLIKTRGQQVTLSCSPISGHRSVSWYQQTPGQGLQFLFEYFSETQRNKGNFPGRFSGRQFSNSRSEMNVSTLELGDSALYLCASAIVGDSTDTQYFGPGTRLTVL.

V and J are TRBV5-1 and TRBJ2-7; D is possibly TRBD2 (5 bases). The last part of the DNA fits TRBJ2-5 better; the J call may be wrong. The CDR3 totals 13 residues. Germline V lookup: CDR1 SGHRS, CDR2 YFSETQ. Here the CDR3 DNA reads TGCGCCAGCAGCCCCGGGATTCCCGAGACCCAGTACTTC. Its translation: CASSPGIPETQYF.

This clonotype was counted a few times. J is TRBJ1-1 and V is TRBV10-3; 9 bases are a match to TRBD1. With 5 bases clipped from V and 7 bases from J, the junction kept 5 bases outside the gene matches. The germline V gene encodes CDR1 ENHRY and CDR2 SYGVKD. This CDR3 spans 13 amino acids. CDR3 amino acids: CAISPGQGFEAFF. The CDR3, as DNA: TGTGCCATCAGTCCGGGACAGGGATTTGAAGCTTTCTTT.

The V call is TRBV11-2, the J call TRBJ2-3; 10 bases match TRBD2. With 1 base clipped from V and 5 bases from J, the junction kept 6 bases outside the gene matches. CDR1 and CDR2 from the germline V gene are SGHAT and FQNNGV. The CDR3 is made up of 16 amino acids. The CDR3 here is CASSLARAGGIDTQYF. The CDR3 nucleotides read TGTGCCAGCAGCTTAGCTCGAGCGGGGGGGATAGATACGCAGTATTTT.

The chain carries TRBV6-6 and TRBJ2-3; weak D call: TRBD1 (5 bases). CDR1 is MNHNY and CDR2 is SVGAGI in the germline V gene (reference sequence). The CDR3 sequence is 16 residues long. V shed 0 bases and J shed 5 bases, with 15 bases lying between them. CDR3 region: CASSYSSKAQGDTQYF. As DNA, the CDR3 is TGTGCCAGCAGTTACTCCTCGAAAGCCCAGGGAGATACGCAGTATTTT.

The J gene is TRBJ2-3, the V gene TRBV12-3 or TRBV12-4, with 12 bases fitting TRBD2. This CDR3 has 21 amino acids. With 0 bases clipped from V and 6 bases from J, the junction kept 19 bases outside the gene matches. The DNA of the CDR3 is TGTGCCAGCAGTTTAGCGCTCCCTAGCGGGGGGGCAGTAGGCCCTGTGGATACGCAGTATTTT. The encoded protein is CASSLALPSGGAVGPVDTQYF.

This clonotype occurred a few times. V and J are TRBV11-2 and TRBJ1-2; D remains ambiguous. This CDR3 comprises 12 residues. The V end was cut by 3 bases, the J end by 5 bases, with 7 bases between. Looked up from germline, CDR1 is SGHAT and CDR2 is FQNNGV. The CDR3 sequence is CASSFEGYGYTF. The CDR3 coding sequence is TGTGCCAGCAGCTTCGAGGGTTATGGCTACACCTTC.

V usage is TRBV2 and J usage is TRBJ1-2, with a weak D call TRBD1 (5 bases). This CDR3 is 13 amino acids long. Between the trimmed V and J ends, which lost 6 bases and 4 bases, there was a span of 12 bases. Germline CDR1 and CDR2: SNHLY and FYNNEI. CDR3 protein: CASRLTDLYGYTF. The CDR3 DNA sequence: TGTGCCAGCAGACTGACAGACCTCTATGGCTACACCTTC.

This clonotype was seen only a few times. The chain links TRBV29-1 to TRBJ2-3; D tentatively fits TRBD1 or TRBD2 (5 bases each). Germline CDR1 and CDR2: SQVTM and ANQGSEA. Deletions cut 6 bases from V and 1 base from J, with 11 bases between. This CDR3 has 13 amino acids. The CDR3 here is CSVGAVGTDTQYF. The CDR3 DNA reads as TGCAGCGTCGGGGCTGTTGGCACAGATACGCAGTATTTT.

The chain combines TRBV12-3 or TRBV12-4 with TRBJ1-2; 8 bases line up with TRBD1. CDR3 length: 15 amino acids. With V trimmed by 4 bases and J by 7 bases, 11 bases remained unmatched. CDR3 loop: CASSSKGGTGSGYTF. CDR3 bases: TGTGCCAGCAGTTCTAAAGGGGGGACAGGCTCTGGCTACACCTTC.

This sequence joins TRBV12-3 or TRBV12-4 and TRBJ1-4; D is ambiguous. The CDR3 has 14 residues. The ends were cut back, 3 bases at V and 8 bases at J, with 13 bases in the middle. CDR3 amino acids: CASSLGSPVEKLFF. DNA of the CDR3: TGTGCCAGCAGTTTGGGTAGTCCGGTCGAAAAACTGTTTTTT.

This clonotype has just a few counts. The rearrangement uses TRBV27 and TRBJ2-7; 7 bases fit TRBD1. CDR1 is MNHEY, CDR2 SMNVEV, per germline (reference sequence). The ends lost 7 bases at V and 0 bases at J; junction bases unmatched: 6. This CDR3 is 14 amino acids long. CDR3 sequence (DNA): TGTGCCAGCAAATTCGGGACAGCCTCCTACGAGCAGTACTTC. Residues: CASKFGTASYEQYF.

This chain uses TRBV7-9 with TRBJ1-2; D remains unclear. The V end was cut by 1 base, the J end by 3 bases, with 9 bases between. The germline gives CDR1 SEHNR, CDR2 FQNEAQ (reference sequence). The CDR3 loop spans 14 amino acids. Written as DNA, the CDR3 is TGTGCCAGCAGCTTAGATGTGGTCGACTATGGCTACACCTTC. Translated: CASSLDVVDYGYTF.

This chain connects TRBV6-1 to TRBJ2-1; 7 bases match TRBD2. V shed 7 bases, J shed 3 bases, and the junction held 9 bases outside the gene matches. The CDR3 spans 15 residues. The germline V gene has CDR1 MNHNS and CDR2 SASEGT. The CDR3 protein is CASIRVAGNYNEQFF. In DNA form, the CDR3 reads TGTGCCAGCATTCGGGTAGCGGGCAACTACAATGAGCAGTTCTTC.

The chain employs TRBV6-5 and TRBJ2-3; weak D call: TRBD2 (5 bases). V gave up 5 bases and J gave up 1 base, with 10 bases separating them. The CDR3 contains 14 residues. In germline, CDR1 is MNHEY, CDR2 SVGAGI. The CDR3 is CASSPPEGTDTQYF. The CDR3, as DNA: TGTGCCAGCAGTCCACCGGAGGGCACAGATACGCAGTATTTT.

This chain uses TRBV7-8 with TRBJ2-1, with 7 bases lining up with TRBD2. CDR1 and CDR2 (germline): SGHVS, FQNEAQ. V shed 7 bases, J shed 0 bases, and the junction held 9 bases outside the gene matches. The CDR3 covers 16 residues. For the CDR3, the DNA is TGTGCCAGCACCAACACGGCGGGGGTCTCCTACAATGAGCAGTTCTTC. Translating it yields CASTNTAGVSYNEQFF.

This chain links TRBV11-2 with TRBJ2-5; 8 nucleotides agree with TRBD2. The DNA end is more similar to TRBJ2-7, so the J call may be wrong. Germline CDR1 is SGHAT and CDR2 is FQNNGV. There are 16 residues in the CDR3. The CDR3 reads CASSLLPGGDRDEQYF. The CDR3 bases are TGTGCCAGCAGCTTATTACCGGGAGGGGACCGGGACGAGCAGTACTTC.

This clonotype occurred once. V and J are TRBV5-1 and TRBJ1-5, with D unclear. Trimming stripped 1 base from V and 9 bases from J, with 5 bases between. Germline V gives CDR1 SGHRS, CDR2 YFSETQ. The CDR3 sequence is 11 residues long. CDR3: CASSLNRPQHF. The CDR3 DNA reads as TGCGCCAGCAGCTTGAATAGGCCCCAGCATTTT.

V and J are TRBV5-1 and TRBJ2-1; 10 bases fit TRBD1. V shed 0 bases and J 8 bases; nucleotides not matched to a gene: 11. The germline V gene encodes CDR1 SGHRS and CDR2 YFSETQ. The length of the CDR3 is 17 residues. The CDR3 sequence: CASSLVQIQGQGDEQFF. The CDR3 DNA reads TGCGCCAGCAGCTTGGTCCAAATTCAAGGACAGGGGGATGAGCAGTTCTTC.

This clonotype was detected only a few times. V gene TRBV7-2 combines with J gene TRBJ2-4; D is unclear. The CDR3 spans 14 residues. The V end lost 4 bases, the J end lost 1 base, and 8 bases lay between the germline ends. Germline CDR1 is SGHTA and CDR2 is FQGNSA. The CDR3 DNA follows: TGTGCCAGCAGCTCCTCCCTGGCCAAAAACATTCAGTACTTC. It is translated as CASSSSLAKNIQYF.

CDR3 protein: CSARLAGGYTDTQYF. The DNA for the CDR3 is TGCAGTGCTAGACTAGCGGGGGGGTACACAGATACGCAGTATTTT. This chain connects TRBV20-1 to TRBJ2-3, with TRBD2 matching over 12 bases. The germline gives CDR1 DFQATT, CDR2 SNEGSKA (reference sequence). After removal of 2 bases from V and 2 bases from J, the junction contained 2 bases not matched to a gene. The CDR3 is 15 residues long.

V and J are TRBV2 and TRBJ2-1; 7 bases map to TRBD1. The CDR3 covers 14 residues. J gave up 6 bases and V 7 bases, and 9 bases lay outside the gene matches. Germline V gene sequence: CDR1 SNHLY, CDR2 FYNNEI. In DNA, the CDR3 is TGTGCCAGCACCCCGACAGGGCCGAGCAATGAGCAGTTCTTC. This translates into CASTPTGPSNEQFF.

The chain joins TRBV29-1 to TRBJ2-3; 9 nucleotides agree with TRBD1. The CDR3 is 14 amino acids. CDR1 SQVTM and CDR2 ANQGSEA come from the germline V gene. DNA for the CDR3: TGCAGTGGTGGCGGCGGGACAGGGCCCGATACGCAGTATTTT. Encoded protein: CSGGGGTGPDTQYF.

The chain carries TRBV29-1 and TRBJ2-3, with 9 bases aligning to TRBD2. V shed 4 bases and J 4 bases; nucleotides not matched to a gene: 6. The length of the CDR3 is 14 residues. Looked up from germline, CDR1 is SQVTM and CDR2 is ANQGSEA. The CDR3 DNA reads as TGCAGCGTTGGTGGCGGGAGGGCCGCAGATACGCAGTATTTT. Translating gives CSVGGGRAADTQYF.

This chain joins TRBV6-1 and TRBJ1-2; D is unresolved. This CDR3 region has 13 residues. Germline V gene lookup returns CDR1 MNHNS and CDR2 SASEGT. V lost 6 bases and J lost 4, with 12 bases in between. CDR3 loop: CASRESGSYGYTF. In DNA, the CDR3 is TGTGCCAGCAGGGAGTCTGGAAGCTATGGCTACACCTTC.